Below, 20 T cell receptor beta chains from the same sample are listed, as sequenced in a study of T-cell reconstitution after alpha-beta-depleted transplantation in children. A library of TCRbeta sequences, prepared with unique molecular identifiers, was generated. MiXCR, run by TCRdb on the PCR reads, gives a single entry per CDR3 protein. The repertoire holds hundreds of thousands of distinct CDR3 sequences, with roughly 17% as singletons. Sequenced material: PBMCs from the stem cell graft donor, taken from the stem cell graft. The receptor set was obtained from a human donor who donated a stem cell graft to a child with acute myeloid leukemia.

On this clonotype itself: This may come from a read error, since a much larger clone is one base off. The chain joins TRBV5-1 to TRBJ1-6; possible D gene TRBD1, 5 bases. The CDR3 is 13 amino acids. Germline lookup yields CDR1 SGHRS and CDR2 YFSETQ. The CDR3 sequence: CASSSQGDSPLDF. The CDR3 bases are TGCGCCAGCAGCTCTCAGGGTGATTCACCCCTCGACTTT.

As to this clonotype: One base away lies a much larger clone, so this may be a sequencing read error. This sequence joins TRBV20-1 and TRBJ2-1; 9 bases are shared with TRBD2. Germline V lookup: CDR1 DFQATT, CDR2 SNEGSKA (reference sequence). CDR3 length: 15 residues. DNA for the CDR3: TGCAGTGCTAGTGGCGGGGGGGTTTCCTACAATGCGCAGTTCTTC. Amino acids: CSASGGGVSYNAQFF.

This clonotype was counted many times. The CDR3: CSAGTGNQPQHF. DNA for the CDR3: TGCAGCGCTGGGACAGGTAATCAGCCCCAGCATTTT. The chain links TRBV20-1 to TRBJ1-5, with TRBD1 matching over 8 bases. The CDR3 sequence is 12 residues long. CDR1 is DFQATT, CDR2 SNEGSKA, per germline (reference sequence).

This clonotype was seen many times. The CDR3 sequence is CASSLGVWKFF. The CDR3, as DNA: TGTGCCAGCAGCTTAGGGGTCTGGAAGTTCTTC. This chain connects TRBV7-9 to TRBJ2-1, with unresolved D. V lost 1 base and J 14 bases, leaving 9 bases between the germline ends. Germline CDR1 SEHNR, CDR2 FQNEAQ (reference sequence). CDR3 length: 11 residues.

Details on this clonotype: This may come from a read error, since a much larger clone is one base off. The V call is TRBV5-1, the J call TRBJ1-1; D not certain. Germline lookup yields CDR1 SGHRS and CDR2 YFSETQ. The CDR3 is 13 amino acids. CDR3 DNA sequence: TGCGTCAGCAGCCGCAACGTGGACACTGAAGCTTTCTTT. It encodes CVSSRNVDTEAFF.

This chain's CDR3 is CASRMTTRSQETQYF. CDR3 sequence (DNA): TGCGCCAGCAGAATGACAACGAGAAGCCAAGAGACCCAGTACTTC. This chain connects TRBV5-1 to TRBJ2-5; D gene uncertain. CDR1 is SGHRS and CDR2 is YFSETQ in the germline V gene. This CDR3 region has 15 residues. Trimming stripped 5 bases from V and 1 base from J, with 15 bases between.

This clonotype appeared many times. This chain joins TRBV24-1 and TRBJ2-1, with 8 bases matching TRBD1. The CDR3 totals 14 residues. The V gene's germline CDR1 is KGHDR and CDR2 SFDVKD. The ends lost 12 bases at V and 5 bases at J; junction bases unmatched: 11. CDR3 amino acids: CAARTGKGDNEQFF. The CDR3, as DNA: TGTGCCGCCCGGACAGGGAAAGGGGACAATGAGCAGTTCTTC.

This clonotype showed up just a few times. The rearrangement links TRBV4-1 to TRBJ2-1; possible D gene TRBD2, 5 bases. The germline V gene encodes CDR1 MGHRA and CDR2 YSYEKL. V was trimmed by 1 base and J by 7 bases, leaving 8 bases between them. The CDR3 spans 13 residues. In DNA form, the CDR3 reads TGCGCCAGCAGCCAAGCGGGGATAAATGAGCAGTTCTTC. Protein product: CASSQAGINEQFF.

At least ten counts were recorded for this clonotype. V and J are TRBV6-5 and TRBJ2-7, with D tentatively TRBD1 or TRBD2 (5 bases each). Trimming stripped 4 bases from V and 4 bases from J, with 14 bases between. Germline CDR1 is MNHEY and CDR2 is SVGAGI. CDR3 length: 14 amino acids. In DNA, the CDR3 is TGTGCCAGCAGTTCCCGACTTGGGGGTTACGAGCAGTACGTC. Translation gives CASSSRLGGYEQYV.

This clonotype showed up just a few times. V usage is TRBV25-1 and J usage is TRBJ1-5; D is ambiguous. V lost 10 bases and J lost 0, with 7 bases in between. Looked up from germline, CDR1 is MGHDK and CDR2 is SYGVNS. The length of the CDR3 is 12 residues. CDR3 amino acids: CATQDSNQPQHF. The DNA of the CDR3 is TGTGCCACCCAGGATAGCAATCAGCCCCAGCATTTT. Full variable domain (rest looked up from reference TRBV25-1 and TRBJ1-5): EADIYQTPRYLVIGTGKKITLECSQTMGHDKMYWYQQDPGMELHLIHYSYGVNSTEKGDLSSESTVSRIRTEHFPLTLESARPSHTSQYLCATQDSNQPQHFGDGTRLSIL.

The gene calls are TRBV12-3 or TRBV12-4 and TRBJ1-1; D unclear. The CDR3 loop spans 16 amino acids. Trimming removed 1 base from V and 1 base from J, with 13 bases in between. CDR3 coding DNA: TGTGCCAGCAGTTTAGGGCAGGCTTGGAAGAACACTGAAGCTTTCTTT. Its protein product is CASSLGQAWKNTEAFF.

The V gene is TRBV6-1, the J gene TRBJ1-5; 7 bases agree with TRBD1. Germline V gene sequence: CDR1 MNHNS, CDR2 SASEGT. The V segment lost 8 bases and the J segment 7 bases; nucleotides outside the gene matches: 8. The CDR3 runs 13 residues. Written as DNA, the CDR3 is TGTGCCAGCGCTACAGGGGTTCAACAGCCCCAGCATTTT. This translates into CASATGVQQPQHF.

There are a few counts of this clonotype. The chain is built from TRBV4-2 and TRBJ2-2, with D possibly matching TRBD1 (6 bases). The V gene's germline CDR1 is LGHNA and CDR2 YNFKEQ. V was clipped by 3 bases and J by 3 bases, with 17 bases between them. The CDR3 spans 17 residues. The CDR3 loop is CASSQVQGHWDTGELFF. CDR3 in DNA: TGTGCCAGCAGCCAGGTTCAGGGACATTGGGACACCGGGGAGCTGTTTTTT.

The chain combines TRBV27 with TRBJ1-2, with 12 nucleotides matching TRBD1. CDR3 size: 13 residues. Losses at the gene ends were 5 bases for V and 7 bases for J; bases not matched to a gene: 2. Per the germline V gene, CDR1 is MNHEY and CDR2 is SMNVEV (reference sequence). The CDR3 DNA is TGTGCCAGCAGTCCGGGACAGGGGGCTGGCTACACCTTC. This gives the protein CASSPGQGAGYTF.

In this sample, this clonotype turned up a few times. V is TRBV20-1 and J is TRBJ1-4; D is ambiguous. This CDR3 region has 16 residues. Per germline, CDR1 DFQATT and CDR2 SNEGSKA (reference sequence). The V gene lost 0 bases and the J gene lost 5 bases, with 16 bases spanning the gap. CDR3 in amino acids: CSARDYGAVRNEKLFF. DNA for the CDR3: TGCAGTGCTAGAGATTACGGAGCAGTCCGAAATGAAAAACTGTTTTTT.

There are many counts of this clonotype. This chain uses TRBV12-3 or TRBV12-4 with TRBJ1-6; D not resolved. V was cut by 3 bases and J by 12 bases, with 12 bases left in between. The CDR3 is made up of 13 amino acids. The CDR3 is CASSFRRIQPLHF. CDR3 coding DNA: TGTGCCAGCAGTTTCCGTCGGATTCAACCCCTCCACTTT.

DNA of the CDR3: TGTGCCAGCAGTGGTGGTCCGACCACCTCCTACCAGCAGTACGTC. It specifies CASSGGPTTSYQQYV. The V and J genes are TRBV6-4 and TRBJ2-7; D is unresolved. Per germline, CDR1 MRHNA and CDR2 SNTAGT. The CDR3 totals 15 residues.

Here the CDR3 reads CATSDAVLDRAPNQPQHF. As DNA, the CDR3 is TGTGCCACCAGTGATGCCGTTCTGGACAGGGCTCCCAATCAGCCCCAGCATTTT. The chain has TRBV24-1 and TRBJ1-5; 8 nucleotides match TRBD1. V trimming: 3 bases; J trimming: 3 bases; junction bases outside the gene matches: 12. CDR1 KGHDR and CDR2 SFDVKD come from the germline V gene. The CDR3 contains 18 residues.

The rearrangement links TRBV30 to TRBJ2-3; 14 nucleotides match TRBD2. The CDR3 is 17 residues long. The V and J ends lost 0 bases and 5 bases, in that order; junction bases with no gene match: 7. The germline gives CDR1 GTSNPN, CDR2 SVGIG (reference sequence). Written as DNA, the CDR3 is TGTGCCTGGAGTGTAGGGACTAGCGGGGGTGCTAGAGATACGCAGTATTTT. Encoded protein: CAWSVGTSGGARDTQYF.

This clonotype was recorded at least ten times. The rearrangement joins TRBV5-1 to TRBJ2-2; possible D gene TRBD1, 5 bases. Germline lookup yields CDR1 SGHRS and CDR2 YFSETQ. Trimming took off 5 bases at V and 1 base at J, with 12 bases between the two ends. The length of the CDR3 is 15 residues. The DNA for the CDR3 is TGCGCCAGCAGATCTGACAGCCTGAACACCGGGGAGCTGTTTTTT. It translates to CASRSDSLNTGELFF.